Detailed here is one T cell receptor beta chain. This specimen includes other DNA sequences encoding the same CDR3. This entry belongs to a study of shared clonotypes between healthy human individuals. The CDR3 covers 15 residues. The V end was cut by 0 bases, the J end by 3 bases, with 13 bases between. Germline assignment: CDR1 SGDLS and CDR2 YYNGEE. The assay was immunoSEQ multiplex PCR, and TCRdb's table has in-frame clones only and misses some. The table lists some 530,000 clones, roughly 80% of them singletons. The V gene is TRBV9, the J gene TRBJ2-7; D possibly corresponds to TRBD2 (5 bases). This clonotype was sampled from a woman in her thirties or forties in good health. Some clones in this sample may be carry-over from other donors' samples. The specimen sequenced was PBMCs. The CDR3 DNA is TGTGCCAGCAGCGTAGGCGGACGGACTGACTACGAGCAGTACTTC. This encodes CASSVGGRTDYEQYF.